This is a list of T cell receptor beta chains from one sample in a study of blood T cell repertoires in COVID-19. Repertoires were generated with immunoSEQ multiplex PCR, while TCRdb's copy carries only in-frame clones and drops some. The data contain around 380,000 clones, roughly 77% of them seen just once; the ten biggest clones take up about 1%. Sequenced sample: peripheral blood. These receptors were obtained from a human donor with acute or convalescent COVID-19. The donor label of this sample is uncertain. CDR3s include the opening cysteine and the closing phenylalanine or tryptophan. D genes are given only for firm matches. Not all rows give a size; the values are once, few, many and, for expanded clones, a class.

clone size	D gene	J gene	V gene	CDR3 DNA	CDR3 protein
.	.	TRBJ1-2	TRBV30	TGTGCCTGGAGTTCAACGGGGATCTCCGTGGGCTACACCTTC	CAWSSTGISVGYTF
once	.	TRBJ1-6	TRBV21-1	TGTGCCAGCAGCAAAGAGTTCGGGCGGGACCGGTTCCATTCACCCCTCCACTTT	CASSKEFGRDRFHSPLHF
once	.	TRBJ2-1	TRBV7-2	TGTGCCAGCAGCTTAAGTAGTACCTACAATGAGCAGTTCTTC	CASSLSSTYNEQFF
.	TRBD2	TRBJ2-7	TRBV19	TGTGCCAGTAGTATAGTCGCGGGAGGCATATCCTACGAGCAGTACTTC	CASSIVAGGISYEQYF
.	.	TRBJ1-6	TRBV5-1	TGCGCCAGCAGCTTCGATAATTCACCCCTCCACTTT	CASSFDNSPLHF
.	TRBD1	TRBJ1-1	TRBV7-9	TGTGCCAGCACCGTGACAGGGGGCTTCGATTCTGAAGCTTTCTTT	CASTVTGGFDSEAFF
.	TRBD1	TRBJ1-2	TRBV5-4	TGTGCCAGCAGCACCGACAGGGGGGCCTCCAACTATGGCTACACCTTC	CASSTDRGASNYGYTF
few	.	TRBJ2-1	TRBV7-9	TGTGCCAGCAGCCACTCGGATGAGCAGTTCTTC	CASSHSDEQFF
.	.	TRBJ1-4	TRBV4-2	TGTGCCAGCAGCCAAGAGGGCAAGGGGGTCTTTAATGAAAAACTGTTTTTT	CASSQEGKGVFNEKLFF
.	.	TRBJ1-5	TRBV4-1	TGCGCCAGCAGCCAAGTAGGGGGGAGGGGCGGTGGCAATCAGCCCCAGCATTTT	CASSQVGGRGGGNQPQHF
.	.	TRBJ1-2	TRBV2	TGTGCCAGCAGTGAACGGGAGGGTAAAGGCTACACCTTC	CASSEREGKGYTF
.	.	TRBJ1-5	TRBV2	TGTGCCAGCAGCCGAGATTATAGCAATCAGCCCCAGCATTTT	CASSRDYSNQPQHF
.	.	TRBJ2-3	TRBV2	TGTGCCAGCACCCATGGTGCTAGCGACCCCTTTCCGGATACGCAGTATTTT	CASTHGASDPFPDTQYF
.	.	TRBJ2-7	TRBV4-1	TGCGCCAGCAGCCAAGACCGGGGACTGTCTTCTGGGGACTACGAGCAGTACTTC	CASSQDRGLSSGDYEQYF